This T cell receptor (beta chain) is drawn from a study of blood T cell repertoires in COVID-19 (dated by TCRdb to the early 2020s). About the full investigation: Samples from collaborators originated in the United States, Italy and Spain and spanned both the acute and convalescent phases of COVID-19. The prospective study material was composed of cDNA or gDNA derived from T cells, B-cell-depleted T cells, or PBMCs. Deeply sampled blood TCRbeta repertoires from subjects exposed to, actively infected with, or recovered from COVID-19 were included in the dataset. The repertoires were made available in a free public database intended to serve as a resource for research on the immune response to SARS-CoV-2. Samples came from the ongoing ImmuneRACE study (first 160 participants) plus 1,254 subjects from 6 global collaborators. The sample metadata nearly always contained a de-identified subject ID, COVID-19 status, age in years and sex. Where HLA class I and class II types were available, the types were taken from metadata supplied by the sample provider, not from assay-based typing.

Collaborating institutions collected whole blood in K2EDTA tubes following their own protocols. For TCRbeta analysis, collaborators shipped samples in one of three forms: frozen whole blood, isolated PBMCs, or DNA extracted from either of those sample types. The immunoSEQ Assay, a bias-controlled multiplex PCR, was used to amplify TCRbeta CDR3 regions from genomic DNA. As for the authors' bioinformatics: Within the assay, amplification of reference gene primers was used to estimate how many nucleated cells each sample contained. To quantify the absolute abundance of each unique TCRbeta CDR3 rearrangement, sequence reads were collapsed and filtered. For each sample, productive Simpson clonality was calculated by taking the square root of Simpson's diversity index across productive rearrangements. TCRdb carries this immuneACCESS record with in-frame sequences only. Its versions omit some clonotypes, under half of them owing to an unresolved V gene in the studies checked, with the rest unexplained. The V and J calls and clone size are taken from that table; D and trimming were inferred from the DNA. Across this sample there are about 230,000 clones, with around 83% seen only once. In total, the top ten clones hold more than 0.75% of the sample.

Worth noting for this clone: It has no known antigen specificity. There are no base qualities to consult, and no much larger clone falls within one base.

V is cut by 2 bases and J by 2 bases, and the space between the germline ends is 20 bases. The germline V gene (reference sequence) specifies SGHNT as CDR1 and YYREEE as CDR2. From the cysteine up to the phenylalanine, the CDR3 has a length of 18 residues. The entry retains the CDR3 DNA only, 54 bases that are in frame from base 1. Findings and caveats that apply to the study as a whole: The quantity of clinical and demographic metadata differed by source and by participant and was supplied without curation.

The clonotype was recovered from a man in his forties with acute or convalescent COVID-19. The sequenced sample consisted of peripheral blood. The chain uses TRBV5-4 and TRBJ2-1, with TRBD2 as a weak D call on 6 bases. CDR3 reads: CASSLGGGIGTAYNEQFF. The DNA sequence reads TGTGCCAGCAGCTTAGGTGGAGGTATTGGGACTGCCTACAATGAGCAGTTCTTC.